This record covers a single TCR beta chain. Its antigen is currently unknown. At one end, the junction sequence differs from germline, possibly due to a read error. These data come from a study of lymphopenia after photon versus proton radiotherapy. TCRdb's copy holds only in-frame clones and misses some; the assay was immunoSEQ multiplex PCR. The table has 40,000 to 45,000 clones, 85% to 90% seen once. Study-level points and caveats: Relative stability marked proton patients; photon patients lost diversity and naive cells. Oligoclonal CD8+ Temra expansion after nadir drove photon patients' diversity drop.

Germline assignment: CDR1 SGHRS and CDR2 YFSETQ. This CDR3 has 13 residues. The sequencing used peripheral blood, collected from a patient treated with proton-based radiotherapy. The chain links TRBV5-1 to TRBJ2-2; D may be TRBD2 (5 bases). This sequence originates from a woman in her 70s with pancreatic cancer. Some clones in this sample may be carry-over from other donors' samples. CDR3 loop: CASSLEGHRGAVF. CDR3 bases: TGCGCCAGCAGCTTGGAAGGGCACCGGGGAGCTGTTTTT.